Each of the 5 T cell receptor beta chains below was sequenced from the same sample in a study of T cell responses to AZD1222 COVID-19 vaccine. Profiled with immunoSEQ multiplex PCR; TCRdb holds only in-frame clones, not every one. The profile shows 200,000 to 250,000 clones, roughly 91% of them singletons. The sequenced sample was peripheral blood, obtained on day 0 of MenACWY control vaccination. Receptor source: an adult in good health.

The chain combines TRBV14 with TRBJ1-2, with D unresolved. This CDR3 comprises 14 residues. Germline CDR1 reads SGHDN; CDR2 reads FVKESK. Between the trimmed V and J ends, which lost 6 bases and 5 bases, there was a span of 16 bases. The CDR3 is CASSLFSETYGYTF. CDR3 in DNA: TGTGCCAGCAGTCTATTCTCGGAGACTTATGGCTACACCTTC.

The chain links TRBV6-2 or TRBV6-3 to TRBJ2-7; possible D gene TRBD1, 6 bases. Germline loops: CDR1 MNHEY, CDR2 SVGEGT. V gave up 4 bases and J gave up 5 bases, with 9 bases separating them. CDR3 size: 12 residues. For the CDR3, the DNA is TGTGCCAGCAGTTCAGGGGTCCACGAGCAGTACTTC. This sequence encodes CASSSGVHEQYF.

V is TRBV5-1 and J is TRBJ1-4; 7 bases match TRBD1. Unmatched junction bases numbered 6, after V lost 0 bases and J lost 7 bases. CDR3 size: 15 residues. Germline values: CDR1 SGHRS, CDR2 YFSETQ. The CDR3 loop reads CASSLGGTESEKLFF. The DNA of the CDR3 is TGCGCCAGCAGCTTGGGTGGGACAGAAAGTGAAAAACTGTTTTTT.

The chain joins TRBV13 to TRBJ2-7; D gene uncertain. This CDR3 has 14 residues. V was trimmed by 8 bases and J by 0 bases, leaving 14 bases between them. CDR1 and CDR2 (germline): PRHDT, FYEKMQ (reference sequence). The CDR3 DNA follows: TGTGCCAGCTCGTTTGGATTATCCTCCTACGAGCAGTACTTC. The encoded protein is CASSFGLSSYEQYF.

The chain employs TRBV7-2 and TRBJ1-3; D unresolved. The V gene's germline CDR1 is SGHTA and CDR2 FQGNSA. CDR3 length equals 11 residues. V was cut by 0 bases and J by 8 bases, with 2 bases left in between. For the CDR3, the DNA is TGTGCCAGCAGCTTAGCTGACACCATATATTTT. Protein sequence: CASSLADTIYF.